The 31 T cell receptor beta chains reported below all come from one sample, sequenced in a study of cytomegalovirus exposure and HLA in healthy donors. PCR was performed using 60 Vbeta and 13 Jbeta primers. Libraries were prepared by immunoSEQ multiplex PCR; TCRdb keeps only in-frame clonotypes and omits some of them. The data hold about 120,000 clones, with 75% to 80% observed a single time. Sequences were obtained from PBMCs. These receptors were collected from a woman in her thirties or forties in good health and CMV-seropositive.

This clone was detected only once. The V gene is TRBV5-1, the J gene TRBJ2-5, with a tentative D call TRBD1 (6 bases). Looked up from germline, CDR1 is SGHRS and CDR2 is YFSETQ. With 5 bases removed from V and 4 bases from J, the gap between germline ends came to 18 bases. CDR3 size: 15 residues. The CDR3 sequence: CASSWGRGIVETQYF. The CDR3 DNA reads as TGCGCCAGCAGTTGGGGAAGGGGGATCGTAGAGACCCAGTACTTC.

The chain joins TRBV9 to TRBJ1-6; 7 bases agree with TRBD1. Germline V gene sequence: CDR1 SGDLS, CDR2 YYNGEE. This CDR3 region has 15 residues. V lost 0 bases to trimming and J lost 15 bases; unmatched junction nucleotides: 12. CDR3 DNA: TGTGCCAGCAGCGTAGGGGGACAGTCGGGGACACACCTCCACTTT. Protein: CASSVGGQSGTHLHF.

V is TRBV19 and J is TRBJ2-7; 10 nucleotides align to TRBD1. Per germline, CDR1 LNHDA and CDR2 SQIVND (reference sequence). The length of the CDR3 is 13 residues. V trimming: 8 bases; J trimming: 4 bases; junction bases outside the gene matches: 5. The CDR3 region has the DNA TGTGCCAGTTCCCGGGACAGGGGATACGAGCAGTACTTC. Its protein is CASSRDRGYEQYF.

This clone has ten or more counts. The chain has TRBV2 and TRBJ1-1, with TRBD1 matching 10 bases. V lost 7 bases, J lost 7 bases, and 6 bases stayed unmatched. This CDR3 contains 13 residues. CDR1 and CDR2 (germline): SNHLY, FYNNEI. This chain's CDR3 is CASMGQGLNEAFF. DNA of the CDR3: TGTGCCAGCATGGGACAGGGGTTGAATGAAGCTTTCTTT.

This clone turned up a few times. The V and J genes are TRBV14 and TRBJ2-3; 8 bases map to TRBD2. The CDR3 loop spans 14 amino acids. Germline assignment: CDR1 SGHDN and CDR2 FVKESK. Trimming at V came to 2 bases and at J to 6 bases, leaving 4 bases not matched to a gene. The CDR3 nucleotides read TGTGCCAGCAGCCAACAGCGGGGGTGGGATACGCAGTATTTT. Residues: CASSQQRGWDTQYF.

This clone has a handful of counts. CDR3 protein: CASSPRQGDGAFF. The CDR3 DNA reads TGCGCCAGCAGCCCACGACAAGGGGATGGAGCTTTCTTT. This chain links TRBV5-1 with TRBJ1-1; TRBD1 is a possible D gene (5 bases). Trimming pared 4 bases from V and 10 bases from J, leaving 17 bases between. Germline V gene data show CDR1 as SGHRS and CDR2 as YFSETQ. The CDR3 is 13 amino acids.

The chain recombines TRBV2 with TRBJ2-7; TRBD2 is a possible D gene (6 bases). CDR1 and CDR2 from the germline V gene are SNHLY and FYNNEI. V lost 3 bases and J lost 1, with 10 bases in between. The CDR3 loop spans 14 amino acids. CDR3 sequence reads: CASSEWGLSYEQYF. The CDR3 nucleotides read TGTGCCAGCAGTGAGTGGGGACTTTCCTACGAGCAGTACTTC.

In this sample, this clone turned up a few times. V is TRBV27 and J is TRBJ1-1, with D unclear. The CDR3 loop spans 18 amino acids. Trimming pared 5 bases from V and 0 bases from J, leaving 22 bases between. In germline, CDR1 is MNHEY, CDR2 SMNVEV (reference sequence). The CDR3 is CASSPRGMGRGLNTEAFF. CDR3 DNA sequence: TGTGCCAGCAGTCCCCGGGGAATGGGTAGAGGTCTGAACACTGAAGCTTTCTTT.

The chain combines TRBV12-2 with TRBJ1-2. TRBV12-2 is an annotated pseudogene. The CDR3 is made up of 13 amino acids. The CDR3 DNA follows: TGTGCAAGTCGCTTCTACATTAGCGATGGCTACACCTTC. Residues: CASRFYISDGYTF.

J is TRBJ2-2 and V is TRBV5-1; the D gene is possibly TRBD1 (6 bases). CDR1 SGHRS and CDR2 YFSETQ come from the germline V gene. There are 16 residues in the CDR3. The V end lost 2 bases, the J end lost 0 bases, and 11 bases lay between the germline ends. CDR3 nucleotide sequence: TGCGCCAGCAGCTTTTCCGGGACACCGAACACCGGGGAGCTGTTTTTT. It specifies CASSFSGTPNTGELFF.

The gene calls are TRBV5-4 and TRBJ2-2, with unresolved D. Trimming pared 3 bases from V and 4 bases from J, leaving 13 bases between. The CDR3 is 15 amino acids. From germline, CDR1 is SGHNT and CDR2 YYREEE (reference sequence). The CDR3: CASSSLAGSTGELFF. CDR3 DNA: TGTGCCAGCAGCTCCTTAGCCGGCAGCACCGGGGAGCTGTTTTTT.

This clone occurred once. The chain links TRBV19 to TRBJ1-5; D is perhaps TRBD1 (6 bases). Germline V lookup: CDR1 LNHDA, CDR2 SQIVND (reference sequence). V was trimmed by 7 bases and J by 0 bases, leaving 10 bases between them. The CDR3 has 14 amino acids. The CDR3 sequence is CASTQGGSNQPQHF. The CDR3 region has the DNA TGTGCCAGTACCCAAGGGGGTAGCAATCAGCCCCAGCATTTT.

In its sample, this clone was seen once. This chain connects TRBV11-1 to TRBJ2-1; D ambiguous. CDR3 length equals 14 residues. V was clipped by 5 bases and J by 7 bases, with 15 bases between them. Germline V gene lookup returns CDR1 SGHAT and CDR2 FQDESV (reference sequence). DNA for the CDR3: TGTGCCAGCAGCCCCCCTTACAGTCGGAATGAGCAGTTCTTC. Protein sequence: CASSPPYSRNEQFF.

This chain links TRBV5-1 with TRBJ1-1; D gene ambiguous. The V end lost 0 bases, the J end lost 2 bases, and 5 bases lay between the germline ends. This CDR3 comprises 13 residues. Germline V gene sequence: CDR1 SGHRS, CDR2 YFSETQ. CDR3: CASSLVANTEAFF. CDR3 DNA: TGCGCCAGCAGCTTGGTAGCAAACACTGAAGCTTTCTTT.

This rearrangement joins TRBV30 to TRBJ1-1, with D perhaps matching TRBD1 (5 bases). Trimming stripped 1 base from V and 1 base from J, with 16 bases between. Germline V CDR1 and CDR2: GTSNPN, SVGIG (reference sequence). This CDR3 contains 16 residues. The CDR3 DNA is TGTGCCTGGAGTGGCCGGGGGGGTTCGAGGAACACTGAAGCTTTCTTT. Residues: CAWSGRGGSRNTEAFF.

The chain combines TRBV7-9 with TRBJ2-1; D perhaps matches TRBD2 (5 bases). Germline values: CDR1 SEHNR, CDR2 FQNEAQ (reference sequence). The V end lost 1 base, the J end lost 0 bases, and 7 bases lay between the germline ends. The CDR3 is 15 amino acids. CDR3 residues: CASSLEGSSYNEQFF. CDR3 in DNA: TGTGCCAGCAGCTTAGAAGGGAGCTCCTACAATGAGCAGTTCTTC.

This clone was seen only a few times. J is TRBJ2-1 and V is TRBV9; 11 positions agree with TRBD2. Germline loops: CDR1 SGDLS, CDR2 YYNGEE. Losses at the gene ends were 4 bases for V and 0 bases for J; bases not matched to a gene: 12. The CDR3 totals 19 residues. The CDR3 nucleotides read TGTGCCAGCAGCTCCCGGGATCCTAGCGGGGGGATCTCCTACAATGAGCAGTTCTTC. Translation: CASSSRDPSGGISYNEQFF.

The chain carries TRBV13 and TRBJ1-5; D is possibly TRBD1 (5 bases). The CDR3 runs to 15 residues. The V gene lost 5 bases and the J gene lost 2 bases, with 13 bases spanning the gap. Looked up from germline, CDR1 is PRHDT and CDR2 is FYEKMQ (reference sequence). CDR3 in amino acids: CASSAREEGNQPQHF. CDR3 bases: TGTGCCAGCAGCGCCAGGGAGGAGGGCAATCAGCCCCAGCATTTT.

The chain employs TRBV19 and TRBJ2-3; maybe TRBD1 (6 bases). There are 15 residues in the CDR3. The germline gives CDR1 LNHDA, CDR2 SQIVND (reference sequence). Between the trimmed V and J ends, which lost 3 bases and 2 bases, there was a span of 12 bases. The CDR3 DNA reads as TGTGCCAGTAGTATTAAGGACAGTCACACAGATACGCAGTATTTT. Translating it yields CASSIKDSHTDTQYF.

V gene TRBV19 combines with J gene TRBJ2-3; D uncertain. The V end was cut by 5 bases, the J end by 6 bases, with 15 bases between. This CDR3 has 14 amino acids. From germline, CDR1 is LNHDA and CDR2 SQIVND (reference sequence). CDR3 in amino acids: CASSGHNPLDTQYF. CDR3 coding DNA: TGTGCCAGTAGTGGCCACAACCCTTTGGATACGCAGTATTTT.

Here the CDR3 reads CASSLSGTSTDTQYF. The CDR3 DNA sequence: TGTGCCAGCAGCTTGTCCGGGACTAGCACAGATACGCAGTATTTT. This chain links TRBV7-2 with TRBJ2-3; D may be TRBD2 (6 bases). This CDR3 spans 15 amino acids. CDR1 and CDR2 from the germline V gene are SGHTA and FQGNSA. V dropped 3 bases and J dropped 0 bases, with 10 bases sitting between them.

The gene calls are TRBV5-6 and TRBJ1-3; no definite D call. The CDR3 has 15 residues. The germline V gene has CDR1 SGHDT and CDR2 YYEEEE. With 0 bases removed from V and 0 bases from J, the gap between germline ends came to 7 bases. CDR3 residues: CASSLGDYSGNTIYF. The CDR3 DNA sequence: TGTGCCAGCAGCTTGGGCGACTACTCTGGAAACACCATATATTTT.

The CDR3 is CASAGGTNTGELFF. The CDR3 DNA reads TGTGCCAGTGCGGGGGGTACGAACACCGGGGAGCTGTTTTTT. The chain combines TRBV25-1 with TRBJ2-2; 8 bases match TRBD2. This CDR3 has 14 amino acids. V lost 9 bases and J lost 0; bases outside the gene matches: 3. Germline CDR1 is MGHDK and CDR2 is SYGVNS.

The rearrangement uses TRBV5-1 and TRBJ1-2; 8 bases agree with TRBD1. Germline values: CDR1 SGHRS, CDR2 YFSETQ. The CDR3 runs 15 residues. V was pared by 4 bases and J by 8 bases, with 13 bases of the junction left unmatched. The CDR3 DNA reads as TGCGCCAGCAGCCCACTTCGCCAGGGGGCGGGGGGCTACACCTTC. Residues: CASSPLRQGAGGYTF.

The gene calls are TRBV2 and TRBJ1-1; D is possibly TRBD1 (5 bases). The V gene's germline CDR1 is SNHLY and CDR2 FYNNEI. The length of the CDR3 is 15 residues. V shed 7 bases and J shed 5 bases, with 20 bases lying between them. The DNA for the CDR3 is TGTGCCAGCATCCAAGGGGCAGGGAGGGGAACTGAAGCTTTCTTT. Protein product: CASIQGAGRGTEAFF. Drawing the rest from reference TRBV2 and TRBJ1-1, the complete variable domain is EPEVTQTPSHQVTQMGQEVILRCVPISNHLYFYWYRQILGQKVEFLVSFYNNEISEKSEIFDDQFSVERPDGSNFTLKIRSTKLEDSAMYFCASIQGAGRGTEAFFGQGTRLTVV.

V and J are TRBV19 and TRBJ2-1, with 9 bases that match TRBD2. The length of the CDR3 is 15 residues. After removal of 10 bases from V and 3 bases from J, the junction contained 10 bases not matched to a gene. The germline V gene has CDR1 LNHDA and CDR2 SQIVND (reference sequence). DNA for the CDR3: TGTGCCACCCTACCAGGGCGGGGGGGCTACAATGAGCAGTTCTTC. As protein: CATLPGRGGYNEQFF.

As DNA, the CDR3 is TGCGCCAGCAGCTTGAACGACAGGGTAACGAGCACAGATACGCAGTATTTT. Its protein is CASSLNDRVTSTDTQYF. The chain recombines TRBV5-1 with TRBJ2-3; 7 bases match TRBD1. Trimming at V came to 1 base and at J to 0 bases, leaving 8 bases not matched to a gene. Germline V gene data show CDR1 as SGHRS and CDR2 as YFSETQ. The CDR3 covers 17 residues.

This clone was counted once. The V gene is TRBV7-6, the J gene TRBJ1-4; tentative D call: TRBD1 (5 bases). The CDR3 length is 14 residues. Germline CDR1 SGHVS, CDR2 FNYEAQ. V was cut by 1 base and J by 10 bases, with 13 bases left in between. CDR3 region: CASSLEGIRGKLFF. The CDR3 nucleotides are TGTGCCAGCAGCTTAGAGGGGATAAGGGGAAAACTGTTTTTT.

The CDR3 sequence: CASSLGQPLSASPLHF. The CDR3 nucleotides are TGCGCCAGCAGCTTGGGACAGCCCCTTAGTGCCTCACCCCTCCACTTT. This chain joins TRBV5-1 and TRBJ1-6; a possible D gene is TRBD1 (5 bases). In germline, CDR1 is SGHRS, CDR2 YFSETQ. The V gene lost 0 bases and the J gene lost 10 bases, with 17 bases spanning the gap. The CDR3 spans 16 residues. Full variable domain (missing parts from reference TRBV5-1 and TRBJ1-6): KAGVTQTPRYLIKTRGQQVTLSCSPISGHRSVSWYQQTPGQGLQFLFEYFSETQRNKGNFPGRFSGRQFSNSRSEMNVSTLELGDSALYLCASSLGQPLSASPLHFGNGTRLTVT.

CDR3 DNA sequence: TGCGCCAGCAGCGGGGGGTGGGTCAGGGACTACGAGCAGTACTTC. Protein: CASSGGWVRDYEQYF. The chain recombines TRBV5-1 with TRBJ2-7; possible D gene TRBD2, 6 bases. The V end lost 4 bases, the J end lost 3 bases, and 17 bases lay between the germline ends. This CDR3 is 15 amino acids long. Germline lookup yields CDR1 SGHRS and CDR2 YFSETQ.

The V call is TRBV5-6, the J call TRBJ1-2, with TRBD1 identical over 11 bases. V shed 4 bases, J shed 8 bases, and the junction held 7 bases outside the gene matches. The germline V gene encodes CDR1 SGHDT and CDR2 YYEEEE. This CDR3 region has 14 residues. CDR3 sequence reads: CASSVGQGAQGYTF. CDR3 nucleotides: TGTGCCAGCAGCGTTGGACAGGGGGCTCAGGGCTACACCTTC.